The 31 T cell receptor beta chains below come from one sample, sequenced in a study of blood T cell repertoires in COVID-19. Profiled with immunoSEQ multiplex PCR; TCRdb holds only in-frame clones, not every one. The repertoire consists of roughly 140,000 clones, with 84% occurring once and the leading ten covering roughly 10%. Sequenced: peripheral blood. The receptors derive from a man between 60 and 75 years old with active or convalescent COVID-19.

This clone was picked up a small number of times. This chain joins TRBV12-3 or TRBV12-4 and TRBJ1-2; TRBD1 is a possible D gene (6 bases). V lost 5 bases to trimming and J lost 4 bases, with 11 bases between them. The CDR3 contains 13 residues. The DNA for the CDR3 is TGTGCCAGCAGTCGGGGGGGCGGCTATGGCTACACCTTC. This encodes CASSRGGGYGYTF.

CDR3 DNA sequence: TGTGCCAGCAGACCCGGGACTAGCGACTACAATGAGCAGTTCTTC. Amino acid sequence: CASRPGTSDYNEQFF. This chain joins TRBV2 and TRBJ2-1; 10 nucleotides align to TRBD2. The CDR3 loop spans 15 amino acids. CDR1 and CDR2 from the germline V gene are SNHLY and FYNNEI. Trimming removed 6 bases from V and 3 bases from J; junction bases left unmatched: 5.

The gene calls are TRBV5-1 and TRBJ2-2, with 9 bases fitting TRBD1. Germline CDR1 reads SGHRS; CDR2 reads YFSETQ. The CDR3 runs to 16 residues. Unmatched junction bases numbered 11, after V lost 4 bases and J lost 7 bases. For the CDR3, the DNA is TGCGCCAGCAGCCCCGGGACAGGGTTATCGGGCGGGGAGCTGTTTTTT. Amino acids: CASSPGTGLSGGELFF.

The rearrangement links TRBV19 to TRBJ1-2, with 11 bases identical to TRBD1. The length of the CDR3 is 18 residues. Germline V lookup: CDR1 LNHDA, CDR2 SQIVND (reference sequence). Trimming removed 2 bases from V and 3 bases from J; junction bases left unmatched: 11. This CDR3 is CASSIWVLGQGADYGYTF. CDR3 DNA sequence: TGTGCCAGTAGTATATGGGTTCTCGGACAGGGGGCTGACTATGGCTACACCTTC. The full variable domain, rest sourced from reference TRBV19 and TRBJ1-2, is DGGITQSPKYLFRKEGQNVTLSCEQNLNHDAMYWYRQDPGQGLRLIYYSQIVNDFQKGDIAEGYSVSREKKESFPLTVTSAQKNPTAFYLCASSIWVLGQGADYGYTFGSGTRLTVV.

V gene TRBV5-8 combines with J gene TRBJ2-1, with 7 bases identical to TRBD2. The V gene end was trimmed by 1 base and the J gene end by 3 bases; junction bases not matched to a gene: 4. Germline V lookup: CDR1 SGHTS, CDR2 YDEGEE. There are 15 residues in the CDR3. DNA of the CDR3: TGTGCCAGCAGCTTGTTTCTAGCGGTCTACAATGAGCAGTTCTTC. Amino acid sequence: CASSLFLAVYNEQFF.

The chain links TRBV4-3 to TRBJ2-3; 7 positions match TRBD1. Germline CDR1 and CDR2: LGHNA and YSLEER. The CDR3 spans 15 residues. Trimming at V came to 5 bases and at J to 4 bases, leaving 9 bases not matched to a gene. CDR3 protein: CASSTGQAHADTQYF. CDR3 bases: TGCGCCAGCAGCACAGGACAGGCTCACGCAGATACGCAGTATTTT.

This clone was detected only a few times. The V gene is TRBV7-2, the J gene TRBJ1-6, with 11 positions matching TRBD1. Trimming took 3 bases from V and 5 from J; bases not matched to a gene: 9. CDR1 SGHTA and CDR2 FQGNSA come from the germline V gene. There are 18 residues in the CDR3. The CDR3 coding sequence is TGTGCCAGCAGCTTCCACGGGACAGGGGGTCAGAATAATTCACCCCTCCACTTT. Translated: CASSFHGTGGQNNSPLHF.

This clone appeared a single time. The chain joins TRBV29-1 to TRBJ1-1, with 9 bases matching TRBD1. CDR3 length: 14 amino acids. J lost 1 base, V lost 5 bases, and 5 bases had no gene match. Germline lookup yields CDR1 SQVTM and CDR2 ANQGSEA. CDR3 protein: CSVSRDRANTEAFF. The CDR3 bases are TGCAGCGTTTCCCGGGACAGGGCGAACACTGAAGCTTTCTTT.

The rearrangement uses TRBV7-2 and TRBJ1-3; TRBD1 matches 10 bases. The CDR3 totals 14 residues. CDR1 SGHTA and CDR2 FQGNSA come from the germline V gene. V lost 5 bases, J lost 8 bases, and 6 bases stayed unmatched. CDR3 in amino acids: CASSKTGGVDTIYF. For the CDR3, the DNA is TGTGCCAGCAGCAAGACAGGGGGCGTTGACACCATATATTTT.

The V gene is TRBV7-2, the J gene TRBJ2-2; TRBD1 agrees at 9 bases. J gave up 5 bases and V 0 bases, and 10 bases lay outside the gene matches. Germline V gene lookup returns CDR1 SGHTA and CDR2 FQGNSA. This CDR3 region has 18 residues. The CDR3, as DNA: TGTGCCAGCAGCTTAGCCGTTGGACAGGGGAGGAGGACCGGGGAGCTGTTTTTT. Translating it yields CASSLAVGQGRRTGELFF.

The chain uses TRBV28 and TRBJ1-1; 8 bases are shared with TRBD1. Germline values: CDR1 MDHEN, CDR2 SYDVKM. This CDR3 region has 14 residues. Trimming cost V 3 bases and J 3 bases; bases outside gene matches: 3. CDR3 loop: CASSFRGRYTEAFF. CDR3 sequence (DNA): TGTGCCAGCAGTTTCAGGGGGCGATACACTGAAGCTTTCTTT.

About this clone: Other DNA sequences of this sample code for an identical CDR3. V is TRBV2 and J is TRBJ1-3; TRBD1 matches 8 bases. Germline CDR1 is SNHLY and CDR2 is FYNNEI. With V trimmed by 6 bases and J by 5 bases, 3 bases remained unmatched. The CDR3 is 13 residues long. The CDR3 nucleotides read TGTGCCAGCAGCGGACAGGGCCGAAACACCATATATTTT. The encoded protein is CASSGQGRNTIYF.

This chain links TRBV9 with TRBJ2-1, with TRBD2 matching over 14 bases. Germline CDR1 and CDR2: SGDLS and YYNGEE. CDR3 length: 18 residues. V trimming: 3 bases; J trimming: 6 bases; junction bases outside the gene matches: 11. The CDR3 loop is CASSDKGTSGGRSNEQFF. CDR3 coding DNA: TGTGCCAGCAGCGATAAGGGGACTAGCGGGGGCAGATCCAATGAGCAGTTCTTC.

V usage is TRBV6-6 and J usage is TRBJ1-1; the match to TRBD1 covers 7 bases. The CDR3 is 15 residues long. Germline V CDR1 and CDR2: MNHNY, SVGAGI (reference sequence). After removal of 6 bases from V and 0 bases from J, the junction contained 7 bases not matched to a gene. The CDR3 region has the DNA TGTGCCAGCAGCCCCCTCGACAGGGTGAACACTGAAGCTTTCTTT. This sequence encodes CASSPLDRVNTEAFF.

The chain employs TRBV15 and TRBJ1-5; possible D gene TRBD1, 5 bases. CDR1 and CDR2 (germline): LNHNV, YYDKDF (reference sequence). The CDR3 is made up of 15 amino acids. V was clipped by 5 bases and J by 1 base, with 12 bases between them. The CDR3 DNA sequence: TGTGCCACCAGCCTCGGGGGAGGCAGCAATCAGCCCCAGCATTTT. This encodes CATSLGGGSNQPQHF. Full variable domain (outside the CDR3, taken from reference TRBV15 and TRBJ1-5): DAMVIQNPRYQVTQFGKPVTLSCSQTLNHNVMYWYQQKSSQAPKLLFHYYDKDFNNEADTPDNFQSRRPNTSFCFLDIRSPGLGDTAMYLCATSLGGGSNQPQHFGDGTRLSIL.

The chain uses TRBV18 and TRBJ1-3; TRBD1 matches 9 bases. Trimming at V came to 3 bases and at J to 0 bases, leaving 6 bases not matched to a gene. The CDR3 totals 17 residues. The germline V gene has CDR1 KGHSH and CDR2 LQKENI. CDR3 residues: CASSPRQGVGSGNTIYF. The CDR3 bases are TGTGCCAGCTCACCGAGACAGGGGGTCGGCTCTGGAAACACCATATATTTT.

V and J are TRBV27 and TRBJ1-2; D possibly corresponds to TRBD1 (6 bases). Trimming took off 6 bases at V and 4 bases at J, with 15 bases between the two ends. The CDR3 has 14 residues. Germline CDR1 reads MNHEY; CDR2 reads SMNVEV (reference sequence). CDR3 sequence reads: CASRPWQGLYGYTF. CDR3 DNA: TGTGCCAGCAGGCCTTGGCAGGGGCTCTATGGCTACACCTTC.

The chain uses TRBV3-1 (or the pseudogene TRBV3-2) and TRBJ1-6, with no clear D. CDR1 LGHDT and CDR2 YNNKEL come from the germline V gene (reference sequence). V was clipped by 1 base and J by 10 bases, with 8 bases between them. This CDR3 is 13 amino acids long. The CDR3 loop reads CASSQGGRSPLHF. In DNA, the CDR3 is TGTGCCAGCAGCCAAGGAGGGCGGTCACCCCTCCACTTT.

The genes are TRBV19 and TRBJ1-2; 8 bases fit TRBD1. After removal of 7 bases from V and 4 bases from J, the junction contained 5 bases not matched to a gene. Germline V gene lookup returns CDR1 LNHDA and CDR2 SQIVND (reference sequence). The CDR3 has 13 amino acids. CDR3 bases: TGTGCCAGTACCGGACAGGGAGGCTATGGCTACACCTTC. This codes for CASTGQGGYGYTF.

The rearrangement links TRBV2 to TRBJ1-2; the D gene is possibly TRBD1 (6 bases). Germline-derived CDR1 and CDR2 are SNHLY and FYNNEI. The V end was cut by 8 bases, the J end by 2 bases, with 12 bases between. The CDR3 length is 13 residues. CDR3 nucleotides: TGTGCCAGCTCCCAGGGGCAAAACTATGGCTACACCTTC. It encodes CASSQGQNYGYTF.

About this clone itself: Distinct nucleotide sequences in the sample also encode this CDR3. V is TRBV18 and J is TRBJ1-1; 7 bases line up with TRBD1. The CDR3 contains 14 residues. Looked up from germline, CDR1 is KGHSH and CDR2 is LQKENI. The J segment lost 4 bases and the V segment lost 6 bases, leaving 8 bases of the junction unmatched. CDR3 region: CASSPRQGGTEAFF. CDR3 DNA: TGTGCCAGCTCGCCAAGACAGGGAGGCACTGAAGCTTTCTTT.

V gene TRBV7-2 combines with J gene TRBJ2-5; TRBD2 aligns across 12 bases. The trim removed 2 bases at V and 3 bases at J, leaving 1 base unmatched. Germline lookup yields CDR1 SGHTA and CDR2 FQGNSA. The CDR3 covers 15 residues. CDR3 residues: CASSLPSGREETQYF. Written as DNA, the CDR3 is TGTGCCAGCAGCTTACCTAGCGGGAGGGAAGAGACCCAGTACTTC.

The V call is TRBV7-2, the J call TRBJ1-2; TRBD1 matches at 7 bases. CDR1 SGHTA and CDR2 FQGNSA come from the germline V gene. The CDR3 totals 15 residues. V trimming: 4 bases; J trimming: 4 bases; junction bases outside the gene matches: 9. The CDR3 region is CASSSYRGSFYGYTF. The CDR3 nucleotides read TGTGCCAGCAGCTCTTACAGGGGCAGCTTCTATGGCTACACCTTC.

The CDR3 loop is CASSFSPGGNTIYF. CDR3 nucleotides: TGTGCCAGCAGCTTTTCCCCAGGTGGAAACACCATATATTTT. This sequence joins TRBV5-6 and TRBJ1-3; D gene unclear. Germline V lookup: CDR1 SGHDT, CDR2 YYEEEE. CDR3 length: 14 residues. V shed 2 bases and J shed 3 bases, with 9 bases lying between them.

V gene TRBV7-8 combines with J gene TRBJ1-2, with D unresolved. The CDR3 spans 15 residues. CDR1 and CDR2 from the germline V gene are SGHVS and FQNEAQ. V was pared by 0 bases and J by 8 bases, with 16 bases between. CDR3 nucleotides: TGTGCCAGCAGCTTAGCGACTGGACGCCCGGGAGGCTACACCTTC. Protein product: CASSLATGRPGGYTF.

V is TRBV19 and J is TRBJ2-7, with 8 positions matching TRBD2. The junction had 14 bases not matched to a gene; V was cut back by 9 bases and J by 4 bases. Germline lookup yields CDR1 LNHDA and CDR2 SQIVND (reference sequence). This CDR3 comprises 15 residues. CDR3: CASIRTWRGEYEQYV. The DNA for the CDR3 is TGTGCCAGCATAAGGACTTGGCGGGGGGAGTACGAGCAGTACGTC.

The chain is built from TRBV2 and TRBJ1-2, with a possible D match to TRBD1 (6 bases). The CDR3 loop spans 15 amino acids. Germline V CDR1 and CDR2: SNHLY, FYNNEI. Deletions cut 8 bases from V and 0 bases from J, with 16 bases between. The DNA of the CDR3 is TGTGCCAGCTCGCTGGCACAGGGAGCTAACTATGGCTACACCTTC. Translation gives CASSLAQGANYGYTF. The full variable domain, completed using reference TRBV2 and TRBJ1-2, is EPEVTQTPSHQVTQMGQEVILRCVPISNHLYFYWYRQILGQKVEFLVSFYNNEISEKSEIFDDQFSVERPDGSNFTLKIRSTKLEDSAMYFCASSLAQGANYGYTFGSGTRLTVV.

The rearrangement uses TRBV27 and TRBJ1-5; 7 bases line up with TRBD1. The CDR3 runs to 14 residues. From germline, CDR1 is MNHEY and CDR2 SMNVEV (reference sequence). Unmatched junction bases numbered 9, after V lost 7 bases and J lost 6 bases. The CDR3 protein is CASKPTGYGQPQHF. As DNA, the CDR3 is TGTGCCAGCAAACCGACAGGGTATGGTCAGCCCCAGCATTTT.

The DNA of the CDR3 is TGTGCCAGCAGCGTAGGAGTAGGGCAGGGGAGTACCAATGAGCAGTTCTTC. Its protein product is CASSVGVGQGSTNEQFF. The J gene is TRBJ2-1, the V gene TRBV9, with a weak D call TRBD1 (6 bases). Germline V gene data show CDR1 as SGDLS and CDR2 as YYNGEE. The CDR3 length is 17 residues. The V and J ends lost 0 bases and 6 bases respectively, with 19 bases between them. The full variable domain, rest sourced from reference TRBV9 and TRBJ2-1, is DSGVTQTPKHLITATGQRVTLRCSPRSGDLSVYWYQQSLDQGLQFLIQYYNGEERAKGNILERFSAQQFPDLHSELNLSSLELGDSALYFCASSVGVGQGSTNEQFFGPGTRLTVL.

The genes are TRBV27 and TRBJ1-4; 7 positions match TRBD1. V shed 6 bases, J shed 6 bases, and the junction held 7 bases outside the gene matches. CDR1 and CDR2 from the germline V gene are MNHEY and SMNVEV (reference sequence). The CDR3 length is 14 residues. The CDR3 loop is CASRPIDRDEKLFF. For the CDR3, the DNA is TGTGCCAGCAGACCCATCGACAGGGATGAAAAACTGTTTTTT.

The J gene is TRBJ2-5, the V gene TRBV4-3; maybe TRBD2 (6 bases). V shed 2 bases and J shed 7 bases, with 14 bases lying between them. Germline assignment: CDR1 LGHNA and CDR2 YSLEER. The CDR3 totals 14 residues. The chain's CDR3 is CASSQFELEGTQYF. Written as DNA, the CDR3 is TGCGCCAGCAGCCAATTCGAGTTGGAGGGGACCCAGTACTTC.